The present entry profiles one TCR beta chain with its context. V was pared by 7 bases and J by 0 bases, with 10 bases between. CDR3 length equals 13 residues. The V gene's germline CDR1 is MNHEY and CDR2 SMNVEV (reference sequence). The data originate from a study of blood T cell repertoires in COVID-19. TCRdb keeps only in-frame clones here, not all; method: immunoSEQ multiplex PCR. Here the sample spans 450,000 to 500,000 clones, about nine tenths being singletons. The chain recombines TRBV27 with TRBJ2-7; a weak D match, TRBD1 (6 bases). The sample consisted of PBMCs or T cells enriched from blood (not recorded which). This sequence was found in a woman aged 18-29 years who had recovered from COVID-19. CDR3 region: CASKQGSSYEQYF. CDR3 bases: TGTGCCAGCAAACAGGGCAGCTCCTACGAGCAGTACTTC.